This is a list of T cell receptor beta chains from one sample in a study of cytomegalovirus exposure and HLA in healthy donors. Generated by immunoSEQ multiplex PCR, the TCRdb table keeps only in-frame clones and is missing some. Here the sample spans over 90,000 clones, roughly 70% being singletons. The sequenced material came from PBMCs. These receptors originate from a woman in her forties or fifties in good health and CMV-seropositive. The CDR3 runs from the conserved cysteine through the conserved F or W. A D gene is named only where the DNA matches it firmly. Clone size is shown for a subset of rows, as once, few, many or a class of expanded clone.

>15|TRBV4-1|TRBD1|TRBJ1-5|few
CASSQRQGIDQPQHF
TGCGCCAGCAGCCAAAGACAGGGGATCGATCAGCCCCAGCATTTT
>16|TRBV5-4|TRBD2|TRBJ2-3|NA
CASSPGLAATTDTQYF
TGTGCCAGCAGCCCCGGCCTAGCGGCGACCACAGATACGCAGTATTTT
>17|TRBV5-8|TRBD2|TRBJ2-5|NA
CASSLEGTSGKRETQYF
TGTGCCAGCAGCTTGGAAGGAACTAGCGGGAAGAGAGAGACCCAGTACTTC
>13|TRBV7-2|NA|TRBJ2-3|NA
CASSGSVADTQYF
TGTGCCAGCAGCGGTAGTGTGGCAGATACGCAGTATTTT
>17|TRBV28|TRBD2|TRBJ2-3|NA
CASSLRTSGRLSDTQYF
TGTGCCAGCAGCTTACGGACTAGCGGGAGGCTCTCGGATACGCAGTATTTT
>15|TRBV11-2|TRBD1|TRBJ1-6|NA
CASSLQGAHGSPLHF
TGTGCCAGCAGCTTACAGGGGGCGCACGGTTCACCCCTCCACTTT
>12|TRBV30|TRBD2|TRBJ2-7|NA
CAWSVLAGEQYF
TGTGCCTGGAGTGTTCTAGCGGGGGAGCAGTACTTC
>18|TRBV21-1|NA|TRBJ1-4|few
CASSKARQGSATNEKLFF
TGTGCCAGCAGCAAAGCTCGGCAGGGTTCTGCAACTAATGAAAAACTGTTTTTT
>15|TRBV7-8|TRBD2|TRBJ2-7|NA
CASSSFPGLAYEQYF
TGTGCCAGCAGCTCGTTCCCGGGACTAGCTTACGAGCAGTACTTC
>14|TRBV4-3|NA|TRBJ2-1|NA
CASSQGDIYNEQFF
TGCGCCAGCAGCCAAGGGGACATCTACAATGAGCAGTTCTTC
>14|TRBV19|NA|TRBJ2-1|NA
CASSIDPSGNEQFF
TGTGCCAGTAGTATAGACCCTAGTGGCAATGAGCAGTTCTTC
>14|TRBV5-8|TRBD1|TRBJ2-1|once
CASSLHRGTNEQFF
TGTGCCAGCAGCCTCCACAGGGGGACAAATGAGCAGTTCTTC
>16|TRBV27|NA|TRBJ2-7|once
CASSLKQPGVSYEQYF
TGTGCCAGCAGTTTAAAACAACCAGGGGTCTCCTACGAGCAGTACTTC
>15|TRBV6-5|TRBD1|TRBJ1-5|NA
CASRKQGQGDQPQHF
TGTGCCAGCAGAAAACAGGGACAGGGAGATCAGCCCCAGCATTTT
>15|TRBV5-4|TRBD2|TRBJ2-3|NA
CASTPAAGGPDTQYF
TGTGCCAGCACCCCGGCGGCGGGAGGCCCAGATACGCAGTATTTT
>14|TRBV6-1|TRBD2|TRBJ2-1|NA
CASSEASGMNEQFF
TGTGCCAGCAGTGAAGCCAGCGGGATGAATGAGCAGTTCTTC
>16|TRBV4-3|NA|TRBJ2-1|NA
CASSQGGFDSYNEQFF
TGCGCCAGCAGCCAGGGCGGGTTCGACTCCTACAATGAGCAGTTCTTC
>15|TRBV10-1|NA|TRBJ2-1|NA
CASSEVGISNNEQFF
TGCGCCAGCAGTGAGGTCGGGATTAGCAACAATGAGCAGTTCTTC
>16|TRBV9|TRBD1|TRBJ2-3|NA
CASSGGTGGGTDTQYF
TGTGCCAGCAGCGGAGGGACAGGGGGAGGCACAGATACGCAGTATTTT
>16|TRBV19|TRBD1|TRBJ2-7|NA
CASSTLHRGNSYEQYF
TGTGCCAGTAGTACCCTCCACAGGGGGAACTCCTACGAGCAGTACTTC
>15|TRBV29-1|NA|TRBJ1-1|NA
CSVVARVGGNTEAFF
TGCAGCGTCGTGGCCCGGGTGGGGGGGAACACTGAAGCTTTCTTT
>15|TRBV11-2|NA|TRBJ2-1|NA
CASSLRRDSYNEQFF
TGTGCCAGCAGCCTCCGGCGGGATTCCTACAATGAGCAGTTCTTC
>13|TRBV2|TRBD1|TRBJ1-2|few
CASSAQGISGYTF
TGTGCCAGCAGTGCACAGGGGATTAGTGGCTACACCTTC
>15|TRBV13|NA|TRBJ1-2|NA
CASSLGSGVSYGYTF
TGTGCCAGCAGCTTAGGTTCCGGAGTCAGCTATGGCTACACCTTC
>15|TRBV6-1|NA|TRBJ1-2|NA
CASSEERELNYGYTF
TGTGCCAGCAGTGAAGAAAGGGAGCTTAACTATGGCTACACCTTC
>11|TRBV28|NA|TRBJ2-7|NA
CASSSASAQYF
TGTGCCAGCAGTTCAGCTAGCGCGCAGTACTTC
>13|TRBV7-2|NA|TRBJ2-5|NA
CASSIALQETQYF
TGTGCCAGCAGCATAGCCCTACAAGAGACCCAGTACTTC
>14|TRBV6-5|TRBD1|TRBJ2-7|NA
CASRPDRASYEQYF
TGTGCCAGCAGGCCGGACAGGGCTTCCTACGAGCAGTACTTC
>15|TRBV27|NA|TRBJ2-7|NA
CASSFSGIGSYEQYF
TGTGCCAGCAGTTTCTCAGGGATCGGTAGCTACGAGCAGTACTTC
>13|TRBV19|NA|TRBJ2-3|once
CASSISRQDTQYF
TGTGCCAGTAGTATATCCCGACAGGATACGCAGTATTTT
>12|TRBV29-1|TRBD1|TRBJ2-7|NA
CSAGQGTYEQYF
TGCAGCGCCGGACAGGGTACCTACGAGCAGTACTTC
>14|TRBV18|TRBD1|TRBJ2-7|NA
CASSDRGLSYEQYF
TGTGCCAGCTCTGACAGGGGCCTAAGCTACGAGCAGTACTTC
>12|TRBV9|NA|TRBJ2-3|NA
CASSVGQNTQYF
TGTGCCAGCAGCGTAGGACAGAATACGCAGTATTTT
>16|TRBV10-3|NA|TRBJ1-1|few
CAIRPTGSDMNTEAFF
TGTGCCATCAGACCAACAGGATCGGACATGAACACTGAAGCTTTCTTT
>13|TRBV30|NA|TRBJ1-1|few
CAWSGSGWTEAFF
TGTGCCTGGAGTGGGTCAGGCTGGACTGAAGCTTTCTTT
>15|TRBV18|TRBD2|TRBJ2-7|once
CASSPRTSGRNEQYF
TGTGCCAGCTCACCACGGACTAGCGGGAGAAACGAGCAGTACTTC
>19|TRBV21-1|NA|TRBJ1-4|NA
CASSPRQAFPRATNEKLFF
TGTGCCAGCAGCCCGCGACAGGCTTTTCCTCGTGCAACTAATGAAAAACTGTTTTTT
>16|TRBV5-1|NA|TRBJ2-2|NA
CASSFLPSDDTGELFF
TGCGCCAGCAGCTTTTTGCCTAGCGACGACACCGGGGAGCTGTTTTTT
>13|TRBV7-3|NA|TRBJ2-1|once
CASSLRDTSEQFF
TGTGCCAGCAGCTTACGGGATACGAGTGAGCAGTTCTTC
>14|TRBV11-3|NA|TRBJ1-6|NA
CASSFDSYNSPLHF
TGTGCCAGCAGCTTTGACAGCTATAATTCACCCCTCCACTTT
>13|TRBV27|TRBD1|TRBJ1-2|NA
CASRLRGNYGYTF
TGTGCCAGCAGGCTCAGGGGGAACTATGGCTACACCTTC
>14|TRBV5-1|NA|TRBJ2-3|NA
CASSREPVGDTQYF
TGCGCCAGCAGCAGGGAGCCGGTGGGAGATACGCAGTATTTT
>16|TRBV4-1|TRBD1|TRBJ1-1|NA
CASSEYSGTGGPEAFF
TGCGCCAGCAGCGAATACTCCGGGACAGGGGGCCCTGAAGCTTTCTTT
>14|TRBV29-1|NA|TRBJ2-7|NA
CSVQSTLGSYEQYF
TGCAGCGTCCAATCGACACTGGGCTCCTACGAGCAGTACTTC
>14|TRBV27|TRBD2|TRBJ2-1|NA
CASSLGGRVNEQFF
TGTGCCAGCAGTTTAGGCGGGAGGGTCAATGAGCAGTTCTTC
>15|TRBV5-4|NA|TRBJ1-1|NA
CASSSGGGFPTEAFF
TGTGCCAGCAGCTCTGGGGGGGGCTTCCCCACTGAAGCTTTCTTT